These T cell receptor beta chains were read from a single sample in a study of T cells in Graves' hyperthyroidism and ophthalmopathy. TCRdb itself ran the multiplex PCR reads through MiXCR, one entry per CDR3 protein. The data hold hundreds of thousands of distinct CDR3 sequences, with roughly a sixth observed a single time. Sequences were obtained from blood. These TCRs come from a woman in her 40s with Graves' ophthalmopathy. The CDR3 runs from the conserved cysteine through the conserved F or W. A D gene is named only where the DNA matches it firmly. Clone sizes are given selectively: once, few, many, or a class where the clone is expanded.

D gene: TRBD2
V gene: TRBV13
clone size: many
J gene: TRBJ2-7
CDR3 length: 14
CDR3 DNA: TGTGCCAGCAGCTCTAGCGGGAGGGTCAACGAGCAGTACTTC
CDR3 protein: CASSSSGRVNEQYF

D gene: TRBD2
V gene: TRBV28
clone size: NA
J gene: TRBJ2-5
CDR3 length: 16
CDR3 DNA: TGTGCCAGCAGTTCCGGACTAGCGGGAGCTGGAGAGACCCAGTACTTC
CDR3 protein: CASSSGLAGAGETQYF

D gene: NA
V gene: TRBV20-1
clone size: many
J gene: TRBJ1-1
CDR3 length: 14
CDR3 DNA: TGCAGTGCTAGAGTCTGGGGAGGGGCCACTGAAGCTTTCTTT
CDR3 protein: CSARVWGGATEAFF

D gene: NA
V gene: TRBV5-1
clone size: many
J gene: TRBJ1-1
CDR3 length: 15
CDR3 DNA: TGCGCCAGCAGCTTGCAAACTTGGACGAACACTGAAGCTTTCTTT
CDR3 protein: CASSLQTWTNTEAFF

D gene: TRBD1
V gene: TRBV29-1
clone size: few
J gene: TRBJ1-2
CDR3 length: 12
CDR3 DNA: TGCAGCGTGAGGCAGGGGGCGGGCCCCTACACCTTC
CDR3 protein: CSVRQGAGPYTF

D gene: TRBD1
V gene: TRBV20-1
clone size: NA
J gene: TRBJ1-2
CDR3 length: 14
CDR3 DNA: TGCAGTGCTAGCGGCGGGACAGCCACATATGGCTACACCTTC
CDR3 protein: CSASGGTATYGYTF

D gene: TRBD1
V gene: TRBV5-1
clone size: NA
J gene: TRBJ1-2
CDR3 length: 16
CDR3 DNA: TGCGCCAGCAGGATGGGGGGACAGGGGTCCGTGAAAGGCTACACCTTC
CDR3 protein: CASRMGGQGSVKGYTF

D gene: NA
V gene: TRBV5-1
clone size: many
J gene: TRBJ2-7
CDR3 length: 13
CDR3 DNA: TGCGCCAGCAGCCAAAGCTTTCAGGGAGAGCAGTACTTC
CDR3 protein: CASSQSFQGEQYF

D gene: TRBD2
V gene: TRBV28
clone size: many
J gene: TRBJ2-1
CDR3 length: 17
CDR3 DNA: TGTGCCAGCAGTCGAAGAGGGACTAGCGGGAGAAGGAATGAGCAGTTCTTC
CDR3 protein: CASSRRGTSGRRNEQFF

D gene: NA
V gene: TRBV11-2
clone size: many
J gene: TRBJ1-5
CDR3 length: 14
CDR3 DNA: TGTGCCAGCAGGGCCCAAGGGAGTAATCAGCCCCAGCATTTT
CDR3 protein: CASRAQGSNQPQHF

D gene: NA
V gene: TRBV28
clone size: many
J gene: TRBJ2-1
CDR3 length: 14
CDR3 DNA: TGTGCCAGCAGTTTGGAGGGAGACAAGGATGAGCAGTTCTTC
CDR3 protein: CASSLEGDKDEQFF

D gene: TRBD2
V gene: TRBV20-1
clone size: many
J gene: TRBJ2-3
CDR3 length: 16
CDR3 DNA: TGCAGTGCTAGAGACCTAGCGGGAACACTCACAGATACGCAGTATTTT
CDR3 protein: CSARDLAGTLTDTQYF

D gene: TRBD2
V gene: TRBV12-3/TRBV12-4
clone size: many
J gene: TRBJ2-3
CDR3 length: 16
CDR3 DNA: TGTGCCAGCAGTCGCTCGACTAGCAATGCCCCAGATACGCAGTATTTT
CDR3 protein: CASSRSTSNAPDTQYF

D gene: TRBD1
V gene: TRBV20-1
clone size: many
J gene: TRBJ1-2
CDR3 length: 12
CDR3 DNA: TGCAGTGCTAGCTCCGGGACAGAGGGCTACACCTTC
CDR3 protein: CSASSGTEGYTF

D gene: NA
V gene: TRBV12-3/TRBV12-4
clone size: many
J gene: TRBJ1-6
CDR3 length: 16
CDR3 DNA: TGTGCCAGCAGTTTAGGTCTCGCACCTGGGGGTTCACCCCTCCACTTT
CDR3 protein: CASSLGLAPGGSPLHF

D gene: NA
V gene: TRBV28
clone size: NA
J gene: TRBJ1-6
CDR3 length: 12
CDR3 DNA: TGTGCCAGCAGTTCCATTGCTTCACCCCTCCACTTT
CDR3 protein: CASSSIASPLHF

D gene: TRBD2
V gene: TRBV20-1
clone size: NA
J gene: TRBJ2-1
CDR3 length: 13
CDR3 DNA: TGCAGTGCTAGGCGGGCTAGCGGCAATGAGCAGTTCTTC
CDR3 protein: CSARRASGNEQFF

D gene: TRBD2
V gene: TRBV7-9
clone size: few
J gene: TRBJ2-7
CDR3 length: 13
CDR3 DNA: TGTGCCACTACTAGCGGCCTCTCCTACGAGCAGTACTTC
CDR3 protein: CATTSGLSYEQYF